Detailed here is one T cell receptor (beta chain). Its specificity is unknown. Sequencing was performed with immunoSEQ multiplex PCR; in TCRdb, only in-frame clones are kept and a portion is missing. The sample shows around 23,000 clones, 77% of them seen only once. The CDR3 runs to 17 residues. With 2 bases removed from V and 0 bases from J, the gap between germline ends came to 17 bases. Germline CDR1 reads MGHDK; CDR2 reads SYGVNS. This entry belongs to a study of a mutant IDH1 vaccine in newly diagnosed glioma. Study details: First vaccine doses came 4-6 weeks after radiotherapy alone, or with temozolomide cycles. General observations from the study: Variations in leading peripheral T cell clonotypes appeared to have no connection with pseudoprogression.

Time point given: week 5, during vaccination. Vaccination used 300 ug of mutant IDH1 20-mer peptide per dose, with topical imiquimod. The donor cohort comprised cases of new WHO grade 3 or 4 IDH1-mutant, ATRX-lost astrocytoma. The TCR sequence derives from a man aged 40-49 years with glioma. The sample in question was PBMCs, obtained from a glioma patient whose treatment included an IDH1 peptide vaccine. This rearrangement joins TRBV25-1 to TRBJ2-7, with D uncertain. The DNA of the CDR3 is TGTGCCAGCAGTGAAAAAGGACGCCGGAAGAGCTCCTACGAGCAGTACTTC. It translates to CASSEKGRRKSSYEQYF.